The clone carrying this T cell receptor beta chain was seen more than once but under ten times. The target antigen is unknown. The V and J ends lost 5 bases and 4 bases, in that order; junction bases with no gene match: 7. This CDR3 is built from 14 residues. The V gene's germline CDR1 is SGHVS and CDR2 FNYEAQ. MiXCR, applied by TCRdb to the reads, yields one record per CDR3 protein. The data contain about 220,000 distinct CDR3 sequences, roughly 34% of them singletons. The sample belongs to a study of T cell repertoires in cytomegalovirus infection. Specimen: CD8+ T cells from cultured PBMCs, collected from culture after CMV antigen stimulation. This chain uses TRBV7-6 with TRBJ1-1; 7 nucleotides align to TRBD1. The clonotype comes from a human donor in good health (CMV status not recorded). Some clones in this sample may be carry-over from other donors' samples. The CDR3 protein is CASSKTGKGTEAFF. In DNA, the CDR3 is TGTGCCAGCAGCAAGACAGGGAAAGGCACTGAAGCTTTCTTT.